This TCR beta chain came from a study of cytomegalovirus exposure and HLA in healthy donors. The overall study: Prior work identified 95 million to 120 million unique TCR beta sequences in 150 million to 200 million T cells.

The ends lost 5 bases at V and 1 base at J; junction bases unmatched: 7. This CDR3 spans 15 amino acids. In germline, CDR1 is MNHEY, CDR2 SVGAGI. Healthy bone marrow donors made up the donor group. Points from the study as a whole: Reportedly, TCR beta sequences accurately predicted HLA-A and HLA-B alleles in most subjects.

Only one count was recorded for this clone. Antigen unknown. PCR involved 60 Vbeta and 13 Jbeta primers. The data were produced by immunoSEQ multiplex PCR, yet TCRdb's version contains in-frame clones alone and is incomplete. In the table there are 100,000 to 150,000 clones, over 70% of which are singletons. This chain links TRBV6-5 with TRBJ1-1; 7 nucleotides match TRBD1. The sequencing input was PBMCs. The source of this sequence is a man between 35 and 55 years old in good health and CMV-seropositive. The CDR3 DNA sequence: TGTGCCAGCAGTACCTACAGGGGCGAGAACACTGAAGCTTTCTTT. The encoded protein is CASSTYRGENTEAFF.